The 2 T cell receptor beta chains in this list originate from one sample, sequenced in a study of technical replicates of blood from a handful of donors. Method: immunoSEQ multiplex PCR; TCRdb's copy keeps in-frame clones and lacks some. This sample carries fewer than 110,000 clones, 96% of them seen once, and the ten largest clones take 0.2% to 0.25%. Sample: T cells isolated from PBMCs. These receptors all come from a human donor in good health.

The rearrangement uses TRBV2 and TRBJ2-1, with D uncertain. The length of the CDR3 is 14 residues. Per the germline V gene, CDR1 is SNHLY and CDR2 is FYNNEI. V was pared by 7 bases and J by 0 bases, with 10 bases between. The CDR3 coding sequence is TGTGCCAGCAAAACTACGAGCTCCTACAATGAGCAGTTCTTC. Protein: CASKTTSSYNEQFF.

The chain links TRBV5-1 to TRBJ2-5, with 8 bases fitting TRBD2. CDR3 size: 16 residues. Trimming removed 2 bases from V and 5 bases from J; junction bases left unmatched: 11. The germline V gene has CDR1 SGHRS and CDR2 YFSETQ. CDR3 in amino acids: CASSFGTGGPGETQYF. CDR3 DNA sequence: TGCGCCAGCAGCTTTGGGACGGGAGGGCCGGGGGAGACCCAGTACTTC.